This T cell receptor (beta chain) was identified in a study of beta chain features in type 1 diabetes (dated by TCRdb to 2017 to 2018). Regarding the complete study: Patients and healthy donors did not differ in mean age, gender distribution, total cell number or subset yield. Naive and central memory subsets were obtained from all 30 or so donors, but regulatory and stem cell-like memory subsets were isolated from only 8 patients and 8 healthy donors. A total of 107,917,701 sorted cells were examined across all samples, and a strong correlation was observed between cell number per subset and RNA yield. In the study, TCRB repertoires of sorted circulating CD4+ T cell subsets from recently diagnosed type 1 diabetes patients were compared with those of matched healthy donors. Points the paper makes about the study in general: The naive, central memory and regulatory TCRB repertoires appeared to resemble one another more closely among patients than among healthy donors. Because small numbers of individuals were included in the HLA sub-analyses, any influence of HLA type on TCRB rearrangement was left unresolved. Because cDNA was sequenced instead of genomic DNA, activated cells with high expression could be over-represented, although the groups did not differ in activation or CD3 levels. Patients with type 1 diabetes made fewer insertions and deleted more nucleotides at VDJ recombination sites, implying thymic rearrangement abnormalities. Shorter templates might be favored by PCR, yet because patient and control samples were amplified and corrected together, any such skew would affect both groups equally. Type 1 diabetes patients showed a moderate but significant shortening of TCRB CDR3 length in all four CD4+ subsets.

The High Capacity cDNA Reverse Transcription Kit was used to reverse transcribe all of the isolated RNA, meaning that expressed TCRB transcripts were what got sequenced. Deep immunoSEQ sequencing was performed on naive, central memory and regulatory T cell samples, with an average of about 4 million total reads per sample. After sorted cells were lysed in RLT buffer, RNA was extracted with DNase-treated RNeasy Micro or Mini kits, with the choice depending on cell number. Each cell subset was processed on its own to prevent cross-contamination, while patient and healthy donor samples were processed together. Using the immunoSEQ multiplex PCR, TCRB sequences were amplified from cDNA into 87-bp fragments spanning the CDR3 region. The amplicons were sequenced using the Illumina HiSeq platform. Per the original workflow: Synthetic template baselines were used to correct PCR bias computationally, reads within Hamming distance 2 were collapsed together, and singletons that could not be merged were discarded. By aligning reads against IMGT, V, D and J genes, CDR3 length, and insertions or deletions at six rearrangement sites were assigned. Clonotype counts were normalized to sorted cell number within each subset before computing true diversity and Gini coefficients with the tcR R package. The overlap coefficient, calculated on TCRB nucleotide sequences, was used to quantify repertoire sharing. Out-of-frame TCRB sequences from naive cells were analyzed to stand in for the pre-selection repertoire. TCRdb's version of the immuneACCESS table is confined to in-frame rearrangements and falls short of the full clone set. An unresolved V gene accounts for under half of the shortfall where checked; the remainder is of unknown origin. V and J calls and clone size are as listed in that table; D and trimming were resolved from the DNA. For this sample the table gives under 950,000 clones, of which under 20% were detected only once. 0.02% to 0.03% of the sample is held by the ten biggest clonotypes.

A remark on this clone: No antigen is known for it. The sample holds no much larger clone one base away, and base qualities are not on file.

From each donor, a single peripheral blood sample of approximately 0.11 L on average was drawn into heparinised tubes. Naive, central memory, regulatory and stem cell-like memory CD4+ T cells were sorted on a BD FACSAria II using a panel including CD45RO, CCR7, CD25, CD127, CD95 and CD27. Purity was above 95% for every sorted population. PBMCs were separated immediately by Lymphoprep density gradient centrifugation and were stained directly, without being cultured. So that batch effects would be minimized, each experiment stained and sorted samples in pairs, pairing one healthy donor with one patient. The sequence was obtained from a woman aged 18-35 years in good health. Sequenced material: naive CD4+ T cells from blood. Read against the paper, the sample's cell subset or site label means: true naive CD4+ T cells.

The nucleotides are TGTGCCATCAGTGAGACAATGCTGGAGACCCAGTACTTC. This sequence encodes CAISETMLETQYF. The rearranged segments are TRBV10-3 and TRBJ2-5; no D gene can be assigned with confidence. Based on the germline V gene, the CDR1 and CDR2 sequences are ENHRY and SYGVKD. From its cysteine to its phenylalanine, the CDR3 spans 13 amino acids. Just CDR3 DNA is preserved here, 39 bases in frame from base 1. V is shortened by 2 bases, J by 5 bases, and the region joining them spans 9 bases.